Each of the 2 T cell receptor beta chains below was sequenced from the same sample in a study of blood T cell repertoires in COVID-19. Method: immunoSEQ multiplex PCR; TCRdb's copy keeps in-frame clones and lacks some. The data contain approximately 450,000 clones, 70% to 90% of them singletons. The material sequenced was PBMCs or T cells enriched from blood (not recorded which). Receptor source: a woman aged 18-30 years with acute COVID-19.

The V gene is TRBV30, the J gene TRBJ2-4; D might be TRBD2 (6 bases). The CDR3 loop spans 11 amino acids. Between the trimmed V and J ends, which lost 2 bases and 9 bases, there was a span of 8 bases. In germline, CDR1 is GTSNPN, CDR2 SVGIG (reference sequence). The CDR3 DNA reads as TGTGCCTGGAGTCCCGGGGGCATTCAGTACTTC. Encoded protein: CAWSPGGIQYF.

This rearrangement joins TRBV13 to TRBJ2-1; 15 bases match TRBD2. Trimming at V came to 4 bases and at J to 7 bases, leaving 11 bases not matched to a gene. This CDR3 contains 18 residues. In germline, CDR1 is PRHDT, CDR2 FYEKMQ (reference sequence). In nucleotides, the CDR3 is TGTGCCAGCAGCTGGGGATCTGGGACTAGCGGGGGGAAGAATGAGCAGTTCTTC. Amino acids: CASSWGSGTSGGKNEQFF.